This T cell receptor beta chain was profiled in a study of T cell responses to AZD1222 COVID-19 vaccine. Germline V gene lookup returns CDR1 SEHNR and CDR2 FQNEAQ (reference sequence). CDR3 length: 14 amino acids. Deletions cut 1 base from V and 5 bases from J, with 12 bases between. Here immunoSEQ multiplex PCR was the method, and the copy in TCRdb shows in-frame clones only, minus some. The sample lists about 100,000 clones, under 95% occurring once. A note on this clone: What it recognizes is unknown.

Broader study findings: The breadth and depth of Spike-specific TCRs increased once two AZD1222 doses had been given. Donors skewed white British and female; clonal diversity was possibly underestimated.

This clonotype was obtained from an adult who received the AZD1222 COVID-19 vaccine. Here the sequenced sample was peripheral blood, taken 28 days after the second AZD1222 dose. V usage is TRBV7-9 and J usage is TRBJ2-7, with D perhaps TRBD1 (6 bases). This chain's CDR3 is CASSLVTGINEQYF. As DNA, the CDR3 is TGTGCCAGCAGCTTAGTAACAGGGATCAACGAGCAGTACTTC.